This T cell receptor beta chain stems from a study of blood T cell repertoires in COVID-19. About the research overall: Whether acute or convalescent, the COVID-19 samples came from the United States, Italy and Spain. From T cells, B-cell-depleted T cells, or PBMCs came the material, which was cDNA or gDNA.

Per the original methods: The authors estimated nucleated cell counts from reference gene primer amplification. The data were produced by immunoSEQ multiplex PCR, yet TCRdb's version contains in-frame clones alone and is incomplete. V and J calls and clone size are copied from that table; D and trimming were computed from the DNA. This table holds some 200,000 clones, roughly 87% found once. Each recovered donor of Cohort 3 presented with two negative PCRs, clearance, or symptom resolution. Sample: PBMCs or T cells enriched from blood (not recorded which). The TCR sequence derives from a woman aged 30 to 39 who had recovered from COVID-19.

The CDR3 coding sequence is TGCAGCGTTGCTAACTCTAATGAAAAACTGTTTTTT. The encoded protein is CSVANSNEKLFF. This chain uses TRBV29-1 with TRBJ1-4; D uncertain. CDR3 length equals 12 residues. CDR1 is SQVTM, CDR2 ANQGSEA, per germline. Deletions cut 4 bases from V and 3 bases from J, with 6 bases between.